This T cell receptor beta chain was captured in a study of blood T cell repertoires in COVID-19. Study-level background: Samples taken during acute and convalescent COVID-19 were collected in the United States, Italy and Spain. PBMCs, B-cell-depleted T cells, or T cells were the source of the cDNA or gDNA that made up the material.

The germline gives CDR1 LNHDA, CDR2 SQIVND (reference sequence). With V trimmed by 5 bases and J by 11 bases, 6 bases remained unmatched. The CDR3 length is 14 residues. Authors' methods: Reference gene primer amplification yielded estimated nucleated cell counts. Clones were sequenced by immunoSEQ multiplex PCR, and TCRdb holds only the in-frame ones, with some missing. V and J calls plus clone size are reproduced from that table; the DNA served to infer D and trimming. The repertoire holds about 160,000 clones, with roughly 80% as singletons. Sequencing was carried out using peripheral blood. This TCR was sampled from a man between 60 and 70 years old with acute or convalescent COVID-19. The chain is built from TRBV19 and TRBJ1-4; 12 nucleotides line up with TRBD1. Written as DNA, the CDR3 is TGTGCCAGTAGTGAGGGACAGGGGGCCGGGAAACTGTTTTTT. Protein: CASSEGQGAGKLFF.